A selection of T cell receptor beta chains follows, all from one sample in a study of T cell responses to AZD1222 COVID-19 vaccine. Data came from immunoSEQ multiplex PCR; TCRdb stores just in-frame clones and leaves some out. The sample holds 90,000 to 95,000 clones, about nine tenths seen once. The sample consisted of peripheral blood, taken on day 0 of AZD1222 vaccination. The receptors come from an adult in good health. CDR3s include the opening cysteine and the closing phenylalanine or tryptophan. The order of the fields is CDR3 protein, clone size, V gene. Not every row has a clone size; where given, it reads once, few, many or a size class.

CASSQDSLGTGELFF	-	TRBV6-5
CASSGQGANTGELFF	-	TRBV2
CASSQRALNTEAFF	-	TRBV4-1
CAIRLSDRKDGYTF	-	TRBV10-3
CASSWVLTGELFF	-	TRBV27
CASSQAAREEGYTF	few	TRBV4-1
CASSLAGTAGGAWDYGYTF	-	TRBV7-8
CASSLTRDRGGYGYTF	-	TRBV4-3
CASSPGSRSEAFF	-	TRBV5-1
CASRPDRSEAFF	-	TRBV12-3/TRBV12-4
CASSLGETNEKLFF	-	TRBV5-1
CASSYSHSGGDQPQHF	-	TRBV6-2/TRBV6-3
CASSQMNRQGAWNEQFF	-	TRBV3-1/TRBV3-2
CASEDRGNEKLFF	-	TRBV15
CAIRNREANTGELFF	-	TRBV10-3
CASSYPRSGRAFF	-	TRBV18
CATRERTSTDTQYF	-	TRBV24-1
CASSRLAQGWDEQFF	-	TRBV2
CASSPDWNTEAFF	-	TRBV6-5
CASSSFGTGVEKLFF	-	TRBV7-9
CASRTGTTNSPLHF	-	TRBV6-5
CASSLAVTNTEAFF	-	TRBV18
CASSLTAGTGNYGYTF	-	TRBV7-3
CASSQVLAGGRNEQFF	-	TRBV4-3
CASSVGKGSSGNTIYF	-	TRBV9
CASSLGGSTEAFF	few	TRBV7-3
CASSTRQGYEQYF	once	TRBV19
CASSEVEFGTQYF	once	TRBV6-4
CAWRTTGPYGYTF	-	TRBV30
CASSFAGTAQETQYF	-	TRBV6-2/TRBV6-3
CASRTSGGEQFF	few	TRBV12-3/TRBV12-4
CASSPIAGGETQYF	-	TRBV6-5
CASSVRDSASSPLHF	-	TRBV7-9
CASSPYNRAEKLFF	-	TRBV18
CASSPDGVRYEQYF	-	TRBV6-5
CASSGTRLSSYNSPLHF	-	TRBV27
CASRLGGQPQHF	-	TRBV28
CASSPRTGSNQPQHF	-	TRBV11-1
CASSPGYANYGYTF	-	TRBV5-6
CAISESSGGNLYNEQFF	-	TRBV10-3
CASSLQGDQPQHF	-	TRBV7-9
CASSLGQGEGYTF	-	TRBV7-2
CASSQGTLATNEKLFF	-	TRBV4-1
CASSVASLNYGYTF	-	TRBV9
CASSRSHQGAYEQYF	-	TRBV4-3
CASSIQGSGANVLTF	-	TRBV19
CASSNLQGPGELFF	-	TRBV6-2/TRBV6-3